The clone carrying this T cell receptor (beta chain) showed up many times. No antigen is known for it. CDR1 SGHDT and CDR2 YYEEEE come from the germline V gene. The CDR3 contains 15 residues. The ends were cut back, 0 bases at V and 2 bases at J, with 11 bases in the middle. The entirety of the isolated RNA underwent reverse transcription, so expressed TCRB transcripts were sequenced. Produced via immunoSEQ multiplex PCR; TCRdb's table is partial and in-frame only. The repertoire holds 310,000 or so clones, with approximately 9.7% as singletons. The sample is drawn from a study of beta chain features in type 1 diabetes. Study results and caveats: Relative to healthy donors, patients appeared to have naive, central memory and Treg TCRB repertoires that were more similar. Shorter TCRB CDR3s, moderately but significantly so, marked every one of the four CD4+ subsets in Type 1 diabetes patients. Researchers could not determine here whether HLA type influences TCRB rearrangement.

CD45RO/CCR7/CD25/CD127/CD95/CD27 separated CD4+ naive, central memory, regulatory and stem cell-like memory cells by sorting. This receptor was taken from a man aged 25-45 years with type 1 diabetes. The chain carries TRBV5-6 and TRBJ1-2; D gene unclear. The sequencing input was central memory CD4+ T cells from blood. The CDR3 DNA follows: TGTGCCAGCAGCTTGGCGGGCACGCCAAACTATGGCTACACCTTC. The encoded protein is CASSLAGTPNYGYTF.